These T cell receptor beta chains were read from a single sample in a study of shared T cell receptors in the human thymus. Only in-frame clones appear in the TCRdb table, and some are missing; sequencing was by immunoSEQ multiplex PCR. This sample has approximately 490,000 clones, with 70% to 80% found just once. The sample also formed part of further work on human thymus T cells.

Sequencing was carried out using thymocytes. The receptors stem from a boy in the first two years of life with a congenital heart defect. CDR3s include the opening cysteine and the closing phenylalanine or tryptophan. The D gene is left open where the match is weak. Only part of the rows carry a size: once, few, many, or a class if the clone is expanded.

CDR3 protein: CASSLRDSVNTIYF; CDR3 DNA: TGTGCCAGCAGCCTCCGGGACAGCGTTAACACCATATATTTT; J gene: TRBJ1-3; V gene: TRBV13; CDR3 length: 14; D gene: TRBD1; clone size: NA
CDR3 protein: CASRRGAPPQPQHF; CDR3 DNA: TGCGCCAGTCGACGGGGGGCACCACCTCAGCCCCAGCATTTT; J gene: TRBJ1-5; V gene: TRBV10-2; CDR3 length: 14; D gene: NA; clone size: NA
CDR3 protein: CASSQEVGEREDTQYF; CDR3 DNA: TGCGCCAGCAGCCAAGAGGTCGGGGAAAGGGAAGATACGCAGTATTTT; J gene: TRBJ2-3; V gene: TRBV4-3; CDR3 length: 16; D gene: NA; clone size: few
CDR3 protein: CASSRGFAGVGGANVLTF; CDR3 DNA: TGCGCCAGCAGCCGGGGTTTCGCGGGAGTAGGTGGGGCCAACGTCCTGACTTTC; J gene: TRBJ2-6; V gene: TRBV4-3; CDR3 length: 18; D gene: TRBD2; clone size: few
CDR3 protein: CAWRGLAGENNEQFF; CDR3 DNA: TGTGCCTGGAGGGGTCTAGCGGGGGAGAACAATGAGCAGTTCTTC; J gene: TRBJ2-1; V gene: TRBV30; CDR3 length: 15; D gene: TRBD2; clone size: NA
CDR3 protein: CASSQEAEQKIRENTEAFF; CDR3 DNA: TGCGCCAGCAGCCAAGAGGCGGAGCAGAAAATTCGGGAAAACACTGAAGCTTTCTTT; J gene: TRBJ1-1; V gene: TRBV4-3; CDR3 length: 19; D gene: NA; clone size: few
CDR3 protein: CASSLHPTSNKPQHF; CDR3 DNA: TGTGCCAGCAGTTTGCACCCCACGAGCAATAAACCCCAGCATTTT; J gene: TRBJ1-5; V gene: TRBV28; CDR3 length: 15; D gene: NA; clone size: NA
CDR3 protein: CATSRDARVETEAFF; CDR3 DNA: TGTGCCACCAGCAGAGATGCGAGGGTAGAGACTGAAGCTTTCTTT; J gene: TRBJ1-1; V gene: TRBV15; CDR3 length: 15; D gene: NA; clone size: NA
CDR3 protein: CSVVSPRGWTYEQYF; CDR3 DNA: TGCAGCGTTGTCTCCCCTCGGGGGTGGACCTACGAGCAGTACTTC; J gene: TRBJ2-7; V gene: TRBV29-1; CDR3 length: 15; D gene: NA; clone size: NA
CDR3 protein: CASSPFRDWNTGELFF; CDR3 DNA: TGTGCCAGCTCACCATTCCGGGACTGGAACACCGGGGAGCTGTTTTTT; J gene: TRBJ2-2; V gene: TRBV18; CDR3 length: 16; D gene: NA; clone size: few
CDR3 protein: CASGLWEEPQETQYF; CDR3 DNA: TGTGCTAGTGGTTTGTGGGAGGAACCTCAAGAGACCCAGTACTTC; J gene: TRBJ2-5; V gene: TRBV12-5; CDR3 length: 15; D gene: NA; clone size: NA
CDR3 protein: CASSQDPGGVGQNIQYF; CDR3 DNA: TGTGCCAGCAGCCAAGACCCCGGGGGGGTGGGGCAAAACATTCAGTACTTC; J gene: TRBJ2-4; V gene: TRBV4-2; CDR3 length: 17; D gene: TRBD2; clone size: NA
CDR3 protein: CATRGQGAGYEQYF; CDR3 DNA: TGTGCCACCAGAGGACAGGGGGCGGGCTACGAGCAGTACTTC; J gene: TRBJ2-7; V gene: TRBV15; CDR3 length: 14; D gene: TRBD1; clone size: NA
CDR3 protein: CAWSVCGQGYYEQYF; CDR3 DNA: TGTGCCTGGAGTGTATGTGGGCAGGGGTACTACGAGCAGTACTTC; J gene: TRBJ2-7; V gene: TRBV30; CDR3 length: 15; D gene: NA; clone size: NA
CDR3 protein: CASGWSGQGYNEQFF; CDR3 DNA: TGTGCCAGCGGGTGGTCGGGACAGGGCTACAATGAGCAGTTCTTC; J gene: TRBJ2-1; V gene: TRBV6-5; CDR3 length: 15; D gene: TRBD1; clone size: few
CDR3 protein: CASSESASGGLYSYNEQFF; CDR3 DNA: TGCGCCAGCAGTGAGTCGGCTAGCGGGGGGCTTTACTCCTACAATGAGCAGTTCTTC; J gene: TRBJ2-1; V gene: TRBV10-2; CDR3 length: 19; D gene: TRBD2; clone size: NA
CDR3 protein: CASSQSDRGQLAGGYNEQFF; CDR3 DNA: TGTGCCAGCAGCCAATCAGACAGGGGGCAACTAGCGGGAGGATACAATGAGCAGTTCTTC; J gene: TRBJ2-1; V gene: TRBV14; CDR3 length: 20; D gene: TRBD2; clone size: NA
CDR3 protein: CASSIWPGREKLFF; CDR3 DNA: TGTGCCAGTAGTATCTGGCCAGGCCGTGAAAAACTGTTTTTT; J gene: TRBJ1-4; V gene: TRBV19; CDR3 length: 14; D gene: NA; clone size: few
CDR3 protein: CASSQVAASLSYNEQFF; CDR3 DNA: TGTGCCAGCAGCCAAGTAGCGGCCAGTCTCTCCTACAATGAGCAGTTCTTC; J gene: TRBJ2-1; V gene: TRBV4-2; CDR3 length: 17; D gene: NA; clone size: NA
CDR3 protein: CASSYDRLYGYTF; CDR3 DNA: TGTGCCAGCAGTTACGACAGGCTCTATGGCTACACCTTC; J gene: TRBJ1-2; V gene: TRBV6-5; CDR3 length: 13; D gene: NA; clone size: NA
CDR3 protein: CASRFRQGLYEQYF; CDR3 DNA: TGCGCCAGCAGATTTAGGCAGGGGCTCTACGAGCAGTACTTC; J gene: TRBJ2-7; V gene: TRBV5-1; CDR3 length: 14; D gene: NA; clone size: few
CDR3 protein: CAARPVGFQETQYF; CDR3 DNA: TGTGCCGCACGACCGGTCGGGTTCCAAGAGACCCAGTACTTC; J gene: TRBJ2-5; V gene: TRBV6-5; CDR3 length: 14; D gene: NA; clone size: NA
CDR3 protein: CASSLTGFQPQHF; CDR3 DNA: TGTGCCAGCAGCTTAACAGGGTTTCAGCCCCAGCATTTT; J gene: TRBJ1-5; V gene: TRBV7-6; CDR3 length: 13; D gene: NA; clone size: few
CDR3 protein: CASSQDGPRDTDTQYF; CDR3 DNA: TGTGCCAGCAGCCAAGATGGTCCGCGGGACACAGATACGCAGTATTTT; J gene: TRBJ2-3; V gene: TRBV4-2; CDR3 length: 16; D gene: NA; clone size: NA
CDR3 protein: CASSFNRLAGGEEEQYF; CDR3 DNA: TGTGCCAGCAGCTTCAACCGACTAGCGGGAGGGGAGGAGGAGCAGTACTTC; J gene: TRBJ2-7; V gene: TRBV13; CDR3 length: 17; D gene: TRBD2; clone size: NA
CDR3 protein: CASSQGQPYGYTF; CDR3 DNA: TGCGCCAGCAGTCAAGGACAGCCCTATGGCTACACCTTC; J gene: TRBJ1-2; V gene: TRBV23-1; CDR3 length: 13; D gene: NA; clone size: once
CDR3 protein: CASSRHRAGGYTF; CDR3 DNA: TGTGCCAGCAGCCGCCACAGGGCTGGCGGCTACACCTTC; J gene: TRBJ1-2; V gene: TRBV28; CDR3 length: 13; D gene: NA; clone size: few
CDR3 protein: CASSEFVGRQGPYLTNYGYTF; CDR3 DNA: TGTGCCAGCAGTGAATTTGTGGGGCGACAGGGACCCTATTTAACTAACTATGGCTACACCTTC; J gene: TRBJ1-2; V gene: TRBV2; CDR3 length: 21; D gene: TRBD1; clone size: NA